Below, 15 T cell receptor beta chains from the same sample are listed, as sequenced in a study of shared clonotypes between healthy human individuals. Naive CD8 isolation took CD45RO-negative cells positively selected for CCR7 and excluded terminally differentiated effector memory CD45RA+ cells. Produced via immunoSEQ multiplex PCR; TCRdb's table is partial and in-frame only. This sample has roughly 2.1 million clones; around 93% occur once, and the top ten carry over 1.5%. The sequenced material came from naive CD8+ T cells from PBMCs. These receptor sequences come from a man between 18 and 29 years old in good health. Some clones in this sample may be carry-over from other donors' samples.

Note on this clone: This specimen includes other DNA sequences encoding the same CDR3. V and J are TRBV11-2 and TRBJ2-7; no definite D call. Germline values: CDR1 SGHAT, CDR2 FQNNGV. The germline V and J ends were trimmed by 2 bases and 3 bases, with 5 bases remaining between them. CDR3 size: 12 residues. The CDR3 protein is CASSLSSYEQYF. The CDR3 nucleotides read TGTGCCAGCAGCTTATCTAGCTACGAGCAGTACTTC.

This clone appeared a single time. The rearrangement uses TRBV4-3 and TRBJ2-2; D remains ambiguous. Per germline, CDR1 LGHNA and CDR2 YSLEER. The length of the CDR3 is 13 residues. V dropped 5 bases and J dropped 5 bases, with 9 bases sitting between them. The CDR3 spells CASSKYRTGELFF. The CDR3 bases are TGCGCCAGCAGCAAGTACCGGACCGGGGAGCTGTTTTTT.

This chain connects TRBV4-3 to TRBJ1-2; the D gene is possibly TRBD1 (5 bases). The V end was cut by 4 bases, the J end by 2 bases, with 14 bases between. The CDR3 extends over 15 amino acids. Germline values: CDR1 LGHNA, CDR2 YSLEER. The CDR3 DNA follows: TGCGCCAGCAGCCGAACGTTCGGGGGAAACTATGGCTACACCTTC. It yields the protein CASSRTFGGNYGYTF.

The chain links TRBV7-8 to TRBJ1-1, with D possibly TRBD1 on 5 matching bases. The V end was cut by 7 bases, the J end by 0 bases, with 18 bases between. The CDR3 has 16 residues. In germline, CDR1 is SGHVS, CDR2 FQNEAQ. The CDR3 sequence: CASIVTGVLVNTEAFF. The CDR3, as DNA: TGTGCCAGCATCGTTACGGGGGTTCTCGTGAACACTGAAGCTTTCTTT. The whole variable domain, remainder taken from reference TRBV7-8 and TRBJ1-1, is GAGVSQSPRYKVAKRGQDVALRCDPISGHVSLFWYQQALGQGPEFLTYFQNEAQLDKSGLPSDRFFAERPEGSVSTLKIQRTQQEDSAVYLCASIVTGVLVNTEAFFGQGTRLTVV.

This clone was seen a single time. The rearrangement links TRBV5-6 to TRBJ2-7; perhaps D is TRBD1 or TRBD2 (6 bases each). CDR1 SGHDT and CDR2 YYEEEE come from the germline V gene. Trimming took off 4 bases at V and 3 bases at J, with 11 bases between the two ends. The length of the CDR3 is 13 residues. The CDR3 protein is CASSLRDNYEQYF. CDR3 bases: TGTGCCAGCAGCCTGCGGGACAACTACGAGCAGTACTTC.

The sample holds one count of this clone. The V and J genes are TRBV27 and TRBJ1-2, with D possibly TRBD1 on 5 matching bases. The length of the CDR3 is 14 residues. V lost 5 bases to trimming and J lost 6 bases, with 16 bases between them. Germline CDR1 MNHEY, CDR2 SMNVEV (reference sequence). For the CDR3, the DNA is TGTGCCAGCAGTCCGCAGGGTATCCGTCATGGCTACACCTTC. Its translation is CASSPQGIRHGYTF.

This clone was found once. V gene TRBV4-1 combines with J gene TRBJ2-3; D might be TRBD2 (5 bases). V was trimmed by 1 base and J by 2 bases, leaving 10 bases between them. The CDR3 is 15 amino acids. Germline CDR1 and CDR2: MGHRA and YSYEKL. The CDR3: CASSQVERTTDTQYF. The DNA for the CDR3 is TGCGCCAGCAGCCAAGTCGAGCGGACCACAGATACGCAGTATTTT.

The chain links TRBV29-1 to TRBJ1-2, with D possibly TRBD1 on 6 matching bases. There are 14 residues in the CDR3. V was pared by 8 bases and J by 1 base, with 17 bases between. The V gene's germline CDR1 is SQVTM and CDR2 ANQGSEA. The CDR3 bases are TGCAGCTCCACGAAGGGACAAAGTAACTATGGCTACACCTTC. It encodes CSSTKGQSNYGYTF.

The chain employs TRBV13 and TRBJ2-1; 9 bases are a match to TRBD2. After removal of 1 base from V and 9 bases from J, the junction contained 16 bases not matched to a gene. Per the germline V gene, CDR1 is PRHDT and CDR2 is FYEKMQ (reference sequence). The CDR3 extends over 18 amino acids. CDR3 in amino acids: CASSLEGAGGRFGGEQFF. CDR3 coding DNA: TGTGCCAGCAGCTTAGAGGGAGCGGGAGGACGTTTTGGAGGTGAGCAGTTCTTC.

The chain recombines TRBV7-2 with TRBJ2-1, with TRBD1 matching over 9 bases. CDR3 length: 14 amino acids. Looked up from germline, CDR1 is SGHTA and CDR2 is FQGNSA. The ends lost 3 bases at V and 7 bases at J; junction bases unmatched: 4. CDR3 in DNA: TGTGCCAGCAGCTTGTACGGGACAGGGAATGAGCAGTTCTTC. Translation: CASSLYGTGNEQFF. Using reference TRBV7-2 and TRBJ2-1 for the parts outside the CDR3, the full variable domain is GAGVSQSPSNKVTEKGKDVELRCDPISGHTALYWYRQSLGQGLEFLIYFQGNSAPDKSGLPSDRFSAERTGGSVSTLTIQRTQQEDSAVYLCASSLYGTGNEQFFGPGTRLTVL.

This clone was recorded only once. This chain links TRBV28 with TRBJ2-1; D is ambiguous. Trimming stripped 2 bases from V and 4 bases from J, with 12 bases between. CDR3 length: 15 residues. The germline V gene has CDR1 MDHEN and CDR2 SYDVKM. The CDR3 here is CASSLRSKIYNEQFF. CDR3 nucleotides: TGTGCCAGCAGTTTACGATCCAAAATTTACAATGAGCAGTTCTTC. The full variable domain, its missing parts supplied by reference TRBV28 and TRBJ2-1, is DVKVTQSSRYLVKRTGEKVFLECVQDMDHENMFWYRQDPGLGLRLIYFSYDVKMKEKGDIPEGYSVSREKKERFSLILESASTNQTSMYLCASSLRSKIYNEQFFGPGTRLTVL.

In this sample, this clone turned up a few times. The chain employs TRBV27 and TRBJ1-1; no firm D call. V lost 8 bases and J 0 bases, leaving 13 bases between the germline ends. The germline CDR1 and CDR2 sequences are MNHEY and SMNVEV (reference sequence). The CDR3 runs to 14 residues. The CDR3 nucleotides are TGTGCCAGCTCATTACGTAGCATGAACACTGAAGCTTTCTTT. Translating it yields CASSLRSMNTEAFF.

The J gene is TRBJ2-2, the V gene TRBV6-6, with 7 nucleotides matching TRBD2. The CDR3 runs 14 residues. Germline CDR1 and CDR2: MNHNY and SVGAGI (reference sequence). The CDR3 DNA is TGTGGGTCCCAGGGAGGGCGGAACACCGGGGAGCTGTTTTTT. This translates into CGSQGGRNTGELFF.

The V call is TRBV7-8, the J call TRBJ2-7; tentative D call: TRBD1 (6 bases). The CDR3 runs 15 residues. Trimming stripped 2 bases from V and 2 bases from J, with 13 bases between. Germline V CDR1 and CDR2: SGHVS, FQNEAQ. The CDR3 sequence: CASSLFAGDTYEQYF. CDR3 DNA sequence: TGTGCCAGCAGCTTATTCGCAGGGGACACCTACGAGCAGTACTTC. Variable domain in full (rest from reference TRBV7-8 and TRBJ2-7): GAGVSQSPRYKVAKRGQDVALRCDPISGHVSLFWYQQALGQGPEFLTYFQNEAQLDKSGLPSDRFFAERPEGSVSTLKIQRTQQEDSAVYLCASSLFAGDTYEQYFGPGTRLTVT.

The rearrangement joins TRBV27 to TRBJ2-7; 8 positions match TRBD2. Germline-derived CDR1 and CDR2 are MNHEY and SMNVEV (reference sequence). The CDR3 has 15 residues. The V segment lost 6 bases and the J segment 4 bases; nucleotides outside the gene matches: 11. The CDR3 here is CASSPRLGLGYEQYF. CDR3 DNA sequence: TGTGCCAGCAGCCCAAGGTTGGGACTAGGATACGAGCAGTACTTC.